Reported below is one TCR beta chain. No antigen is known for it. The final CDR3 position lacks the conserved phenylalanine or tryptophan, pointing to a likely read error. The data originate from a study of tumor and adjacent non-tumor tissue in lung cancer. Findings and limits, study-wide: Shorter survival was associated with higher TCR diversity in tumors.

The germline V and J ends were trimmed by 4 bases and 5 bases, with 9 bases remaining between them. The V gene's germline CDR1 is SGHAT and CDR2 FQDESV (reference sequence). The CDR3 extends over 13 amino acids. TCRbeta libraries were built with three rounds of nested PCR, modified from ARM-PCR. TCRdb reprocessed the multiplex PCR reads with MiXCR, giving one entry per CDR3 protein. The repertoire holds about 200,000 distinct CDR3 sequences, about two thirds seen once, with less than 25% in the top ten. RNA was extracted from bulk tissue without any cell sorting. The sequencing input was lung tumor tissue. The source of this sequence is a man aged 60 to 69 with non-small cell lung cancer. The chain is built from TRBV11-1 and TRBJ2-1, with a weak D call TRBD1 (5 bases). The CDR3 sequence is CASSSRQNNEQFI. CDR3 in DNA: TGTGCCAGCAGCTCCAGACAGAACAATGAGCAGTTCATA.